What follows describes a single TCR beta chain. The antigen remains unidentified. Spiking each PCR with synthetic TCR analog templates was performed. TCRdb's copy holds only in-frame clones and misses some; the assay was immunoSEQ multiplex PCR. The profile covers fewer than 45,000 clones, with about four fifths appearing a single time and about 3.5% taken by the ten largest. The source of the sample is a study of PD-L1 blockade in urothelial cancer. Study-wide background: Each participant's history included 0 to 3 prior chemotherapy regimens. The researchers analyzed blood 3 weeks (second dose) and 6 weeks after treatment start. Notes on the study in general: Tumor-associated blood clones were expanded more by durable-benefit patients at 3 weeks.

V was clipped by 1 base and J by 0 bases; unmatched bases: 10. Per germline, CDR1 PRHDT and CDR2 FYEKMQ (reference sequence). The CDR3 consists of 21 residues. This chain joins TRBV13 and TRBJ2-1; the match to TRBD2 covers 15 bases. This TCR derives from a man between 65 and 80 years old with urothelial cancer. Here the sequenced sample was PBMCs, taken around atezolizumab (anti-PD-L1) treatment. The CDR3 reads CASSLVVGTSGRTSSYNEQFF. In nucleotides, the CDR3 is TGTGCCAGCAGCTTAGTCGTTGGGACTAGCGGGAGGACCAGCTCCTACAATGAGCAGTTCTTC.